The subject of this entry is one T cell receptor (beta chain). This clonotype was found a few times. The target of this receptor is not known. Within one base of it there is no much larger clone, and no base qualities were kept. The data originate from a study of blood T cells in healthy people across ages (dated by TCRdb to the mid-2010s). For the wider study: In model experiments, template switching captured about one uniquely barcoded TCR beta cDNA molecule for every two T cells. Using deep sequencing normalized with unique cDNA molecular identifiers, the study measured how TCR beta repertoire diversity changes with age. Four age groups were formed from the donors: young (average 16 years), middle-aged (approximately 40), aged (about 62) and long-lived (82). To avoid experimental bias, donors of different ages were distributed randomly across sequencing lanes. For two donors (one aged 18 to 30 and one aged 80 or older), the study analyzed two additional independent replicas of 1 million unique cDNA reads from the same blood draw. Study-wide findings and limitations: Total diversity estimates from one million sequenced T cells were considered lower bounds and underestimates. Compared with the aged group, the long-lived group had more naive CD4+ T cells, fewer expanded clones and increased TCR diversity, suggesting age selection. Observed TCR beta diversity correlated strongly with the percentage of naive T cells measured by flow cytometry. As age increased, observed TCR beta diversity per million T cells dropped in a roughly linear way, and a significant reduction was already evident by age about 40. Because donor CMV infection status was unknown, age-related changes in expanded clonotypes were potentially confounded. Because profiling used bulk unsorted PBMCs, naive and antigen-experienced compartments could not be compared conclusively.

V and J are truncated by 3 bases and 5 bases respectively, leaving an intervening sequence of 4 bases. The germline V gene gives CDR1 as SQVTM and CDR2 as ANQGSEA. The CDR3 measures 10 amino acids from cysteine to phenylalanine. The retained sequence is limited to the CDR3, 30 bases, with the frame set at the first base. Donors were around 37 systemically healthy Caucasian individuals from Russia aged 6 to 90 years. Approximately 9.7 milliliters of peripheral blood were drawn from each donor into EDTA-treated Vacutainer tubes. Ficoll-Paque density-gradient centrifugation was used to isolate PBMCs, with at least 7 million per sample. Trizol reagent was used to extract total RNA from the PBMCs, yielding at least 5 micrograms per sample. Naive CD45RAhigh/CD27high T cell percentages were measured by flow cytometry on a PBMC aliquot from every donor. The library was built by means of 5' RACE. Sequencing instrument: Illumina HiSeq 2500. A second roughly 7 to 11 cycle PCR used a sample-barcoded 5' primer and a J-beta primer mix. A template-switch 5' adaptor carrying 12 random nucleotides introduced a unique molecular identifier onto each TCR beta cDNA molecule. Each sample yielded at least 2.5 million CDR3-containing paired-end reads. First-strand cDNA synthesis was performed from all RNA using the Mint cDNA synthesis kit, with priming by a TRBC-specific oligonucleotide. Following uracil-DNA glycosylase treatment, a first 18-cycle PCR with universal primers M1SS and BC2_uni_R was performed on all cDNA. Per the authors' processing: For normalization, 1 million high-quality reads, each with a distinct molecular identifier, were randomly selected from each sample. Reads with shared molecular identifiers were discarded instead of being binned into consensus sequences. MiTCR, with a Q25 quality threshold and the strictest error-elimination algorithm, was used for CDR3 identification, clonotype clustering and error correction. Lower-bound total TCR beta diversity was estimated with a nonparametric unseen species model using Euler transformation. TCRdb reworked the public reads: Q25 trimming with fastp, MiXCR clone assembly, productive beta chains retained. Every entry covers one CDR3 protein and lists the most common genes and DNA from its rows. The V and J calls and clone size come from TCRdb's table, not from the authors' own analysis. For this sample there are more than 1 million distinct CDR3 sequences; 45% appear just once. Clones ranked in the top ten supply 18% of the sample.

This sequence was found in a woman aged 55-69 years in good health. Material for sequencing was blood. The sequence joins TRBV29-1 to TRBJ1-2, with no reliable assignment of the D segment. The CDR3 reads CSVDQYGYTF. In nucleotides, the sequence is TGCAGCGTTGATCAGTATGGCTACACCTTC. Here the CDR3 is joined to the reference TRBV29-1 and TRBJ1-2 genes, and the full variable domain is: SAVISQKPSRDICQRGTSLTIQCQVDSQVTMMFWYRQQPGQSLTLIATANQGSEATYESGFVIDKFPISRPNLTFSTLTVSNMSPEDSSIYLCSVDQYGYTFGSGTRLTVV.